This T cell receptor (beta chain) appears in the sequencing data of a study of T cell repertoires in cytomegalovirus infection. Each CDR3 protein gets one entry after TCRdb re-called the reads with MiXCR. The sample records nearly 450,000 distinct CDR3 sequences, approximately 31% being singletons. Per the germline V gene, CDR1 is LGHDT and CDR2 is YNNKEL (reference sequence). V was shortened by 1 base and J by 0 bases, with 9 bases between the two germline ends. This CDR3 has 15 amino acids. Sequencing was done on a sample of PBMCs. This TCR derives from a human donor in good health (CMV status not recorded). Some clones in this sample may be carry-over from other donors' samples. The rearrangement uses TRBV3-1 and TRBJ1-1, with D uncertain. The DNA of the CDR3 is TGTGCCAGCAGCCAAGGTTCGGGTTTGAACACTGAAGCTTTCTTT. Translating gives CASSQGSGLNTEAFF.